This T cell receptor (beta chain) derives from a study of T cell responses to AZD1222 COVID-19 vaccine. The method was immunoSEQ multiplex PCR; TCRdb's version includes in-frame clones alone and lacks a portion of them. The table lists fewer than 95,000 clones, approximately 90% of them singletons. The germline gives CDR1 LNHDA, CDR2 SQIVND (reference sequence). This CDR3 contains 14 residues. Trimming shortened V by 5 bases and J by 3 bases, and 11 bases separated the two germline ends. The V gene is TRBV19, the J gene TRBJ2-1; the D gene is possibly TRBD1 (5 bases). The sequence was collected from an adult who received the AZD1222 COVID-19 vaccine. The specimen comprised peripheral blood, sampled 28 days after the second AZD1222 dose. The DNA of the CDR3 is TGTGCCAGTAGTGCCATGGGGCGCTACAATGAGCAGTTCTTC. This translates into CASSAMGRYNEQFF. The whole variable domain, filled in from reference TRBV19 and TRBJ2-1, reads DGGITQSPKYLFRKEGQNVTLSCEQNLNHDAMYWYRQDPGQGLRLIYYSQIVNDFQKGDIAEGYSVSREKKESFPLTVTSAQKNPTAFYLCASSAMGRYNEQFFGPGTRLTVL.